The table lists the clone carrying this T cell receptor (beta chain) with a few counts. What it binds is not known. In germline, CDR1 is MNHNS, CDR2 SASEGT. CDR3 size: 14 residues. The ends were cut back, 5 bases at V and 0 bases at J, with 10 bases in the middle. The record originates from a study of CD8+CD57+ T cells in acquired aplastic anemia. Study details: DNA from sorted CD4+ and CD8+ cells averaged around 3.5 ug.

Investigators profiled TCR beta VDJ and CDR3 from genomic DNA template. TCRdb reprocessed the reads via MiXCR and lists one record per CDR3 protein. The sample includes about 180,000 distinct CDR3 sequences, 40% to 55% of them seen just once. Study-wide results and caveats: Patients and controls shared over 25 CD8+ CDR3 sequences, which appeared highly expressed in patients and within their immunodominant clones. Any difference that existed in CD8+ Simpson's diversity between patients and controls was not significant.

The sequenced sample consisted of sorted CD4+, CD8+, or CD8+CD57+ T cells (not recorded which) from PBMCs. V and J are TRBV6-1 and TRBJ1-1, with D unresolved. The source of this sequence is a human donor in good health. The CDR3: CASSQEIMNTEAFF. The CDR3, as DNA: TGTGCCAGCAGTCAGGAAATTATGAACACTGAAGCTTTCTTT.